The rows below give T cell receptor beta chains drawn from one sample of a study of blood T cell repertoires in COVID-19. Produced via immunoSEQ multiplex PCR; TCRdb's table is partial and in-frame only. There are approximately 270,000 clones in the sample; about 89% occur only once, and less than 2.5% lies in the top ten. The sequenced sample consisted of peripheral blood. These TCRs come from a man aged 50-60 years with acute or convalescent COVID-19. Both conserved end residues are part of each CDR3. Each record gives: J gene, V gene, D gene, clone size, CDR3 DNA, CDR3 protein. A D gene is named only where the DNA matches it firmly. A row's size may be missing; if present it is once, few, many or a size class.

j_gene: TRBJ2-2
v_gene: TRBV5-4
d_gene: NA
abundance: NA
CDR3nt: TGTGCCAGCAGCTTGGGACAGAAATACACCGGGGAGCTGTTTTTT
CDR3aa: CASSLGQKYTGELFF

j_gene: TRBJ2-3
v_gene: TRBV4-2
d_gene: TRBD2
abundance: NA
CDR3nt: TGTGCCAGCAGCCCGAAGGTCGGGGGGGGCCCGGCAGATACGCAGTATTTT
CDR3aa: CASSPKVGGGPADTQYF

j_gene: TRBJ1-2
v_gene: TRBV7-8
d_gene: NA
abundance: NA
CDR3nt: TGTGCCAGCAGCCGGGCGGTCCTCTATGGCTACACCTTC
CDR3aa: CASSRAVLYGYTF

j_gene: TRBJ1-1
v_gene: TRBV19
d_gene: TRBD1
abundance: NA
CDR3nt: TGTGCCAGTAGTCCAGGACAGGGTACATTTGAAGCTTTCTTT
CDR3aa: CASSPGQGTFEAFF

j_gene: TRBJ1-1
v_gene: TRBV19
d_gene: TRBD1
abundance: NA
CDR3nt: TGTGCCAGTCGACAGGGATCGAAGATTGAAGCTTTCTTT
CDR3aa: CASRQGSKIEAFF

j_gene: TRBJ1-2
v_gene: TRBV11-2
d_gene: NA
abundance: NA
CDR3nt: TGTGCCAGCAGCCCCCGTGACCGCCGCGAGGGCAACTATGGCTACACCTTC
CDR3aa: CASSPRDRREGNYGYTF

j_gene: TRBJ2-5
v_gene: TRBV15
d_gene: NA
abundance: NA
CDR3nt: TGTGCCACCAGCAGAGGTGGCTACCAAGAGACCCAGTACTTC
CDR3aa: CATSRGGYQETQYF

j_gene: TRBJ1-2
v_gene: TRBV12-3/TRBV12-4
d_gene: NA
abundance: NA
CDR3nt: TGTGCCAGCAGTTTAGAGCGTCACTATGGCTACACCTTC
CDR3aa: CASSLERHYGYTF

j_gene: TRBJ1-5
v_gene: TRBV19
d_gene: TRBD1
abundance: NA
CDR3nt: TGTGCCAGTAGTCTGACAGGGATAAGCAATCAGCCCCAGCATTTT
CDR3aa: CASSLTGISNQPQHF

j_gene: TRBJ1-3
v_gene: TRBV19
d_gene: NA
abundance: NA
CDR3nt: TGTGCCAGTAGTATCCTTCAGGCTCCCACCTCTGGAAACACCATATATTTT
CDR3aa: CASSILQAPTSGNTIYF

j_gene: TRBJ2-7
v_gene: TRBV6-5
d_gene: TRBD1
abundance: NA
CDR3nt: TGTGCCAGCAGGGGACAGGCTTTAAGTCCCTACGAGCAGTACTTC
CDR3aa: CASRGQALSPYEQYF

j_gene: TRBJ2-1
v_gene: TRBV19
d_gene: TRBD2
abundance: NA
CDR3nt: TGTGCCAGTAGCACCGACCGGGACGGGGGGAGGGACAATGAGCAGTTCTTC
CDR3aa: CASSTDRDGGRDNEQFF

j_gene: TRBJ2-7
v_gene: TRBV18
d_gene: TRBD1
abundance: once
CDR3nt: TGTGCCAGCTCATCTTTCGGACAGGGGCCCTACGAGCAGTACTTC
CDR3aa: CASSSFGQGPYEQYF

j_gene: TRBJ1-6
v_gene: TRBV29-1
d_gene: TRBD1
abundance: NA
CDR3nt: TGCAGCGTAGGTGACAGGGGGCTCAATTCACCCCTCCACTTT
CDR3aa: CSVGDRGLNSPLHF

j_gene: TRBJ2-7
v_gene: TRBV27
d_gene: TRBD1
abundance: once
CDR3nt: TGTGCCAGCAGGCCCGGACAGGGAGCTCGCTACGAGCAGTACTTC
CDR3aa: CASRPGQGARYEQYF

j_gene: TRBJ1-5
v_gene: TRBV6-5
d_gene: NA
abundance: NA
CDR3nt: TGTGCCAGCAGGATGGACATTCAGGCCCAGCATTTT
CDR3aa: CASRMDIQAQHF

j_gene: TRBJ1-2
v_gene: TRBV14
d_gene: NA
abundance: NA
CDR3nt: TGTGCCAGCAGCCAAGCTGGTGGAGGCCCCTGGGGCTACACCTTC
CDR3aa: CASSQAGGGPWGYTF

j_gene: TRBJ2-7
v_gene: TRBV4-2
d_gene: NA
abundance: once
CDR3nt: TGTGCCAGCAGCCAAGCCGACCGGGACTACGAGCAGTACTTC
CDR3aa: CASSQADRDYEQYF

j_gene: TRBJ2-2
v_gene: TRBV24-1
d_gene: TRBD1
abundance: NA
CDR3nt: TGTGCCACCAGTGGTCCGGGACAGGGGACCGGGGAGCTGTTTTTT
CDR3aa: CATSGPGQGTGELFF

j_gene: TRBJ1-2
v_gene: TRBV6-5
d_gene: TRBD1
abundance: NA
CDR3nt: TGTGCCAGCAGTTACTCGTACAGGGGCCTCTATGGCTACACCTTC
CDR3aa: CASSYSYRGLYGYTF

j_gene: TRBJ1-2
v_gene: TRBV6-5
d_gene: NA
abundance: NA
CDR3nt: TGTGCCACTAGTTACAGTGGGACTGCCAACTATGGCTACACCTTC
CDR3aa: CATSYSGTANYGYTF

j_gene: TRBJ1-1
v_gene: TRBV6-5
d_gene: NA
abundance: NA
CDR3nt: TGTGCCAGCAGCCACGGGATCCCGGGCGAAGCTTTCTTT
CDR3aa: CASSHGIPGEAFF

j_gene: TRBJ2-1
v_gene: TRBV24-1
d_gene: NA
abundance: NA
CDR3nt: TGTGCCACCAGTGATGGAGGTGGGCAGTTCTTC
CDR3aa: CATSDGGGQFF

j_gene: TRBJ1-1
v_gene: TRBV19
d_gene: NA
abundance: NA
CDR3nt: TGTGCCAGTAGTAACTCCGGGACACTTAACACTGAAGCTTTCTTT
CDR3aa: CASSNSGTLNTEAFF

j_gene: TRBJ2-2
v_gene: TRBV11-2
d_gene: TRBD2
abundance: NA
CDR3nt: TGTGCCAGCAGAGCGGGGCTGGTGAACACCGGGGAGCTGTTTTTT
CDR3aa: CASRAGLVNTGELFF

j_gene: TRBJ1-4
v_gene: TRBV5-5
d_gene: TRBD1
abundance: NA
CDR3nt: TGTGCCAGCAGCTACGGACAGGGGACGACTAATGAAAAACTGTTTTTT
CDR3aa: CASSYGQGTTNEKLFF

j_gene: TRBJ1-6
v_gene: TRBV6-5
d_gene: TRBD1
abundance: NA
CDR3nt: TGTGCCAGCAACCGACAGGGAACACCCCTCCACTTT
CDR3aa: CASNRQGTPLHF

j_gene: TRBJ1-5
v_gene: TRBV9
d_gene: NA
abundance: NA
CDR3nt: TGTGCCAGCAGCGCTGGGGACTTAAGCAATCAGCCCCAGCATTTT
CDR3aa: CASSAGDLSNQPQHF

j_gene: TRBJ1-4
v_gene: TRBV4-2
d_gene: TRBD1
abundance: NA
CDR3nt: TGTGCCAGCAGCCAAGGAGTAAGGACAGGCGAAAAACTGTTTTTT
CDR3aa: CASSQGVRTGEKLFF

j_gene: TRBJ1-1
v_gene: TRBV6-5
d_gene: NA
abundance: NA
CDR3nt: TGTGCCAGCAGTTTCGGGAGGTCGGTGGGCACTGAAGCTTTCTTT
CDR3aa: CASSFGRSVGTEAFF

j_gene: TRBJ1-5
v_gene: TRBV2
d_gene: NA
abundance: NA
CDR3nt: TGTGCCAGCAGCAGGGATAATCAGCCCCAGCATTTT
CDR3aa: CASSRDNQPQHF

j_gene: TRBJ1-2
v_gene: TRBV6-5
d_gene: NA
abundance: few
CDR3nt: TGTGCCAGCAGTTACTCTTGGGGGGGGTTGGGCTATGGCTACACCTTC
CDR3aa: CASSYSWGGLGYGYTF

j_gene: TRBJ2-3
v_gene: TRBV4-2
d_gene: TRBD1
abundance: NA
CDR3nt: TGTGCCAGCAGTTCGGGACAGGCGGGGACAGATACGCAGTATTTT
CDR3aa: CASSSGQAGTDTQYF

j_gene: TRBJ1-1
v_gene: TRBV12-3/TRBV12-4
d_gene: TRBD1
abundance: NA
CDR3nt: TGTGCCAGCGGCACAGGGGTCGAGACTGAAGCTTTCTTT
CDR3aa: CASGTGVETEAFF

j_gene: TRBJ1-4
v_gene: TRBV6-1
d_gene: TRBD1
abundance: NA
CDR3nt: TGTGCCAGCAGTGGCCTCGGACAGGGACCTAATGAAAAACTGTTTTTT
CDR3aa: CASSGLGQGPNEKLFF

j_gene: TRBJ2-3
v_gene: TRBV29-1
d_gene: NA
abundance: NA
CDR3nt: TGCAGCGTTGAAGATCTCTTCCAGGGAACAGATACGCAGTATTTT
CDR3aa: CSVEDLFQGTDTQYF

j_gene: TRBJ1-3
v_gene: TRBV18
d_gene: TRBD1
abundance: NA
CDR3nt: TGTGCCAGCTCACCGGACAGGAGCGCTGGAAACACCATATATTTT
CDR3aa: CASSPDRSAGNTIYF

j_gene: TRBJ1-2
v_gene: TRBV5-4
d_gene: NA
abundance: NA
CDR3nt: TGTGCCAGCAGCTTGATTTCCAGGGGCTACACCTTC
CDR3aa: CASSLISRGYTF

j_gene: TRBJ2-3
v_gene: TRBV27
d_gene: NA
abundance: NA
CDR3nt: TGTGCCAGCAGCAGCGGGGCCCAGGGGTGGGATACGCAGTATTTT
CDR3aa: CASSSGAQGWDTQYF

j_gene: TRBJ2-1
v_gene: TRBV6-5
d_gene: NA
abundance: few
CDR3nt: TGTGCCAGCAGTACCCAGAGTTCGGGTTACAATGAGCAGTTCTTC
CDR3aa: CASSTQSSGYNEQFF

j_gene: TRBJ2-3
v_gene: TRBV6-6
d_gene: NA
abundance: NA
CDR3nt: TGTGCCAGCAGCCCCCCTGGACAGCTCACAGATACGCAGTATTTT
CDR3aa: CASSPPGQLTDTQYF

j_gene: TRBJ2-7
v_gene: TRBV7-9
d_gene: NA
abundance: NA
CDR3nt: TGTGCCAGCAGCTCAGCCTCGGGGTCGGGTACCTACGAGCAGTACTTC
CDR3aa: CASSSASGSGTYEQYF

j_gene: TRBJ2-1
v_gene: TRBV6-1
d_gene: NA
abundance: NA
CDR3nt: TGTGCCAGCAGTGAAATTGCGAACAATGAGCAGTTCTTC
CDR3aa: CASSEIANNEQFF

j_gene: TRBJ1-5
v_gene: TRBV30
d_gene: NA
abundance: NA
CDR3nt: TGTGCCTGGAGTGCGGGAGGGGGCAATCAGCCCCAGCATTTT
CDR3aa: CAWSAGGGNQPQHF

j_gene: TRBJ2-1
v_gene: TRBV7-8
d_gene: NA
abundance: once
CDR3nt: TGTGCCAGCAGCTTAAACAACGCGGATGAGCAGTTCTTC
CDR3aa: CASSLNNADEQFF

j_gene: TRBJ2-3
v_gene: TRBV3-1/TRBV3-2
d_gene: NA
abundance: NA
CDR3nt: TGTGCCAGCAGCCAAGTAGGCGGCGGGGTACCGGGTACGCAGTATTTT
CDR3aa: CASSQVGGGVPGTQYF

j_gene: TRBJ1-1
v_gene: TRBV29-1
d_gene: NA
abundance: NA
CDR3nt: TGCAGCGTTCGCCCATTCCGGGGAATTGGGAACACTGAAGCTTTCTTT
CDR3aa: CSVRPFRGIGNTEAFF

j_gene: TRBJ1-4
v_gene: TRBV5-1
d_gene: NA
abundance: few
CDR3nt: TGCGCCAGCAGCTCCCAGGGAGGGGCGCGAGTTGAAAAACTGTTTTTT
CDR3aa: CASSSQGGARVEKLFF

j_gene: TRBJ1-1
v_gene: TRBV6-6
d_gene: NA
abundance: NA
CDR3nt: TGTGCCAGCAGTTATACCGGGGAGCCCACTGAAGCTTTCTTT
CDR3aa: CASSYTGEPTEAFF

j_gene: TRBJ1-1
v_gene: TRBV7-9
d_gene: TRBD1
abundance: many
CDR3nt: TGTGTCCCGACAGGGGGGGCCATGAACACTGAAGCTTTCTTT
CDR3aa: CVPTGGAMNTEAFF

j_gene: TRBJ2-5
v_gene: TRBV7-9
d_gene: NA
abundance: NA
CDR3nt: TGTGCCAGCAGCCGTCCTCGAGACCAGGCCCAGTACTTC
CDR3aa: CASSRPRDQAQYF

j_gene: TRBJ1-1
v_gene: TRBV5-6
d_gene: NA
abundance: NA
CDR3nt: TGTGCCAGCAGCTTGGACATCACTGAAGCTTTCTTT
CDR3aa: CASSLDITEAFF

j_gene: TRBJ1-2
v_gene: TRBV9
d_gene: TRBD1
abundance: NA
CDR3nt: TGTGCCAGCAGCCCCGAGACAGGGGGCTATGGTGGCTACACCTTC
CDR3aa: CASSPETGGYGGYTF

j_gene: TRBJ2-1
v_gene: TRBV10-3
d_gene: TRBD2
abundance: once
CDR3nt: TGTGCCATCAGTGATCGTAGCGGGGGGGCCGATGAGCAGTTCTTC
CDR3aa: CAISDRSGGADEQFF

j_gene: TRBJ1-1
v_gene: TRBV11-2
d_gene: NA
abundance: many
CDR3nt: TGTGCCAGCAGCTTAGAGTCGCAGGGGAAAGCTTTCTTT
CDR3aa: CASSLESQGKAFF

j_gene: TRBJ1-2
v_gene: TRBV29-1
d_gene: NA
abundance: NA
CDR3nt: TGCAGCGTCGGAGGGGCTAATGGCTACACCTTC
CDR3aa: CSVGGANGYTF

j_gene: TRBJ1-1
v_gene: TRBV2
d_gene: NA
abundance: NA
CDR3nt: TGTGCCAGGAGGGGGATCAGAGGCACTGAAGCTTTCTTT
CDR3aa: CARRGIRGTEAFF

j_gene: TRBJ1-1
v_gene: TRBV27
d_gene: NA
abundance: once
CDR3nt: TGTGCCTCAGGGCGTTCTGAAGCTTTCTTT
CDR3aa: CASGRSEAFF

j_gene: TRBJ2-2
v_gene: TRBV27
d_gene: NA
abundance: NA
CDR3nt: TGTGCCAGCAGACCGACGGGAACCGGGGAGCTGTTTTTT
CDR3aa: CASRPTGTGELFF

j_gene: TRBJ1-1
v_gene: TRBV11-3
d_gene: TRBD1
abundance: NA
CDR3nt: TGTGCCAGCAGCTTAGCCGGACAGGGAGTGTCTGGAGCTTTCTTT
CDR3aa: CASSLAGQGVSGAFF